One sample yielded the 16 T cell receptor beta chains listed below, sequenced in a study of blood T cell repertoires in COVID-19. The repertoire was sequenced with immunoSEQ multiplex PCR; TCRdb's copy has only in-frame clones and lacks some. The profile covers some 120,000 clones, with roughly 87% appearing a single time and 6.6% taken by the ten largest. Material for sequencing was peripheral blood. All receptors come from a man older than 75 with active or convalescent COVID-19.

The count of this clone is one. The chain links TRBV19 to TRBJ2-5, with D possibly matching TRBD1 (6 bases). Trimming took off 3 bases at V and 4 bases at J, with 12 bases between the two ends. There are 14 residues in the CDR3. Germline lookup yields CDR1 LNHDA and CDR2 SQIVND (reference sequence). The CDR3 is CASSMLPRGETQYF. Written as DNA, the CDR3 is TGTGCCAGTAGTATGCTCCCCAGGGGAGAGACCCAGTACTTC.

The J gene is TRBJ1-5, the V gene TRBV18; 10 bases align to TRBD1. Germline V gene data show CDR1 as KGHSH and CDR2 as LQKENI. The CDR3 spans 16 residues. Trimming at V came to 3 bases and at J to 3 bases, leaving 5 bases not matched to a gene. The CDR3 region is CASSPAGTGVNQPQHF. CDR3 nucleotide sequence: TGTGCCAGCTCACCGGCCGGGACAGGGGTCAATCAGCCCCAGCATTTT. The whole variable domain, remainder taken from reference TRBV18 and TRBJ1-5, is NAGVMQNPRHLVRRRGQEARLRCSPMKGHSHVYWYRQLPEEGLKFMVYLQKENIIDESGMPKERFSAEFPKEGPSILRIQQVVRGDSAAYFCASSPAGTGVNQPQHFGDGTRLSIL.

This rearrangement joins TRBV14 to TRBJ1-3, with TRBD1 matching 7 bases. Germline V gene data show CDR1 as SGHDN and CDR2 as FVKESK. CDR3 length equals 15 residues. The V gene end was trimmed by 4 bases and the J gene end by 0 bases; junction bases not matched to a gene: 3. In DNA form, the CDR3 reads TGTGCCAGCAGCCGACAGGGCTTCTCTGGAAACACCATATATTTT. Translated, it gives CASSRQGFSGNTIYF.

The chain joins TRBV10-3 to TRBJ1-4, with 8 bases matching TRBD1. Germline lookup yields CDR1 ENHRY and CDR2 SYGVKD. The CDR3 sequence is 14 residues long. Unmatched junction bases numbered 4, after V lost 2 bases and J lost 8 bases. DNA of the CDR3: TGTGCCATCAGTGAGGGACAGGGCAGCGAAAAACTGTTTTTT. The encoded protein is CAISEGQGSEKLFF.

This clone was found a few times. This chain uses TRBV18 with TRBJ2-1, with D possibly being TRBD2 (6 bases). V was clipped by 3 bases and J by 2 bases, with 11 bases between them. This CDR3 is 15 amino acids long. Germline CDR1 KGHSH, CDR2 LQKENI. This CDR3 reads CASSPFGGTYNEQFF. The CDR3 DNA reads TGTGCCAGCTCACCGTTCGGCGGGACCTACAATGAGCAGTTCTTC.

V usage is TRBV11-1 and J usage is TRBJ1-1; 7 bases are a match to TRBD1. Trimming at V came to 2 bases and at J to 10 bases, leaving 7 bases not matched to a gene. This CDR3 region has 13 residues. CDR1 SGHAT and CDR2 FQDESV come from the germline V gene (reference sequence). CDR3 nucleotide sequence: TGTGCCAGCAGCTTATCTAAACAGGGGAGAGCTTTCTTT. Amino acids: CASSLSKQGRAFF. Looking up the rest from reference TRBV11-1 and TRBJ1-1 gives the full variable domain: EAEVAQSPRYKITEKSQAVAFWCDPISGHATLYWYRQILGQGPELLVQFQDESVVDDSQLPKDRFSAERLKGVDSTLKIQPAELGDSAMYLCASSLSKQGRAFFGQGTRLTVV.

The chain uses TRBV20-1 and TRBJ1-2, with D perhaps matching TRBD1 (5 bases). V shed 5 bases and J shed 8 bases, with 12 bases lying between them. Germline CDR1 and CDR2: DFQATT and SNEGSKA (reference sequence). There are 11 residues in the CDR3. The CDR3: CSASSGKGYTF. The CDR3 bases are TGCAGTGCTTCATCAGGGAAGGGCTACACCTTC.

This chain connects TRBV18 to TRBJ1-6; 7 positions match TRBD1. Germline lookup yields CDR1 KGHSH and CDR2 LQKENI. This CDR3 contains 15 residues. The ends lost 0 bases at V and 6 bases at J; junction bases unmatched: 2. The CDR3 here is CASSPPGQTNSPLHF. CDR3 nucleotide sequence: TGTGCCAGCTCACCACCGGGACAGACTAATTCACCCCTCCACTTT.

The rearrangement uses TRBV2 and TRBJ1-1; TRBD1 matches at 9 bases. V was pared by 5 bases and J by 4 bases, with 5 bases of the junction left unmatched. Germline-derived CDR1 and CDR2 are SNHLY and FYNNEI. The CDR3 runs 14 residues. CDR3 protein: CASSSDRGFTEAFF. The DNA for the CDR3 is TGTGCCAGCAGTTCCGACAGGGGGTTCACTGAAGCTTTCTTT.

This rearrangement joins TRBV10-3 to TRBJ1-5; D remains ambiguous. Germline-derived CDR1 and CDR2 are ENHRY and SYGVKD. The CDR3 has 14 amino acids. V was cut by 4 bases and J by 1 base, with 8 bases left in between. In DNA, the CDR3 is TGTGCCATCAGTGTATCCGAGAGCAATCAGCCCCAGCATTTT. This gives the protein CAISVSESNQPQHF.

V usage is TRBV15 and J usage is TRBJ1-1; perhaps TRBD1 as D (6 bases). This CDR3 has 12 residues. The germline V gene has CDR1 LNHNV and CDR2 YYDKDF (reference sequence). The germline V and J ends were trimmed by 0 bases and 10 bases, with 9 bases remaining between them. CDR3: CATSRDLGAAFF. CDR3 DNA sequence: TGTGCCACCAGCAGAGATTTGGGGGCAGCTTTCTTT.

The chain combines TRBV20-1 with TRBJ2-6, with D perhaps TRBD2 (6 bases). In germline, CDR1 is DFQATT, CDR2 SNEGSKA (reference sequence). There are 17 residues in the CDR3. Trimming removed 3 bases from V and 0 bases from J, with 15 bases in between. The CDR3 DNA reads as TGCAGTGCTAGTCCCCGGGGGTACTACTCTGGGGCCAACGTCCTGACTTTC. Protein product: CSASPRGYYSGANVLTF.

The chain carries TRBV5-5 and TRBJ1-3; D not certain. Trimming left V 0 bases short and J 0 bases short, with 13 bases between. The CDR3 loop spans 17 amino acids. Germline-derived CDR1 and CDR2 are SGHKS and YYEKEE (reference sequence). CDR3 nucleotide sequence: TGTGCCAGCAGCTTGGGGCCACCCGGGTTCTCTGGAAACACCATATATTTT. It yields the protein CASSLGPPGFSGNTIYF. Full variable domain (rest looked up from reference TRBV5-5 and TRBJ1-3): DAGVTQSPTHLIKTRGQQVTLRCSPISGHKSVSWYQQVLGQGPQFIFQYYEKEERGRGNFPDRFSARQFPNYSSELNVNALLLGDSALYLCASSLGPPGFSGNTIYFGEGSWLTVV.

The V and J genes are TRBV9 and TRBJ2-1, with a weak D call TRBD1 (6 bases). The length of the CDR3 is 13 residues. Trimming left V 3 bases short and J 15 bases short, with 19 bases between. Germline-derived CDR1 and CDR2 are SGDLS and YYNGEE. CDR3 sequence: CASSARDKPATFF. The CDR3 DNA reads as TGTGCCAGCAGCGCCCGGGACAAGCCGGCGACGTTCTTC.

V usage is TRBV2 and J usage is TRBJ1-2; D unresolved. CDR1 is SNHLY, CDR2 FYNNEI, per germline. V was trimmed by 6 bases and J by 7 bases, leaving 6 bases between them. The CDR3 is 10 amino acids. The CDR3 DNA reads TGTGCCAGCAGCTCAGTTGGCTACACCTTC. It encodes CASSSVGYTF.

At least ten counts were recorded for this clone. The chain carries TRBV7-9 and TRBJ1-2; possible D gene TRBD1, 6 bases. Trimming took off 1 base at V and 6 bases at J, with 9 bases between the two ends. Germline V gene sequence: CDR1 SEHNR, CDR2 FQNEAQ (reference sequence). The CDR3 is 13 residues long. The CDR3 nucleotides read TGTGCCAGCAGCTTAGTACAGGGAGATGGCTACACCTTC. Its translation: CASSLVQGDGYTF.